This T cell receptor (beta chain) was sequenced for a study of cytomegalovirus exposure and HLA in healthy donors. Study information: There were 350 to 400 genotyped donors. Of these, roughly 80% fell in the genetic ancestry cluster associated with self-reported Caucasian donors.

The PCR ran on 60 Vbeta and 13 Jbeta primers. Using immunoSEQ multiplex PCR, the repertoire was profiled, and TCRdb retains in-frame clones only, with some absent. The table lists roughly 150,000 clones, about 76% of them singletons. Trimming removed 3 bases at V and 11 bases at J, with 16 bases between. Germline CDR1 is GTSNPN and CDR2 is SVGIG (reference sequence). The CDR3 has 12 residues. Material: PBMCs. This TCR came from a woman between 18 and 30 years old in good health and CMV-seropositive. This chain connects TRBV30 to TRBJ2-5; D uncertain. The CDR3 loop reads CAWSLLEREQYF. The DNA of the CDR3 is TGTGCCTGGAGCCTGCTTGAGCGAGAGCAGTACTTC.